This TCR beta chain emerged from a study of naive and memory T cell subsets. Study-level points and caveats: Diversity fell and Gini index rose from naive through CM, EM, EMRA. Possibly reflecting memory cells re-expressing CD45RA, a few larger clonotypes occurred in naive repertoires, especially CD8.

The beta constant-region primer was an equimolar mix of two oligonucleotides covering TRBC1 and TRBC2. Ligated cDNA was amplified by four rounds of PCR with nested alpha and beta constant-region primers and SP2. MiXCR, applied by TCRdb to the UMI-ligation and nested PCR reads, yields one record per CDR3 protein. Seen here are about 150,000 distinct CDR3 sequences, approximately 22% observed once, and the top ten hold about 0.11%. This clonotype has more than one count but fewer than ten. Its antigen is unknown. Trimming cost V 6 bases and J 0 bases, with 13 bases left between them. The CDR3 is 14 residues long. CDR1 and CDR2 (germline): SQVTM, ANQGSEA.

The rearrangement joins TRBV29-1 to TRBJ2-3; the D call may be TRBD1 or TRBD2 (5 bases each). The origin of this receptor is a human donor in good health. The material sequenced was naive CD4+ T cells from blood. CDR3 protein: CSVLGTASTDTQYF. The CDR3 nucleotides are TGCAGCGTACTTGGGACGGCTAGCACAGATACGCAGTATTTT.